This TCR beta chain comes out of a study of beta chain features in type 1 diabetes. Study-wide background: Examination spanned approximately 110 million sorted cells from all samples.

With regard to this clone: Its cognate antigen is unknown.

Study-level results: In every one of the four CD4+ subsets, TCRB CDR3s were moderately but significantly shorter in Type 1 diabetes patients.

Expressed TCRB transcripts were sequenced, since all the RNA that had been isolated was reverse transcribed. It was found that naive, central memory and regulatory T cell samples averaged about 3.5 million reads. The data were produced by immunoSEQ multiplex PCR, yet TCRdb's version contains in-frame clones alone and is incomplete. The repertoire holds nearly 700,000 clones, with roughly 13% as singletons. Source material: naive CD4+ T cells from blood. The TCR comes from a young man with type 1 diabetes.

The DNA for the CDR3 is TGTGCCAGCAATCCTCGACTAGTTGGCCGGGCAGATACGCAGTATTTT. It codes for CASNPRLVGRADTQYF. The chain recombines TRBV27 with TRBJ2-3; D possibly corresponds to TRBD2 (6 bases). The CDR3 consists of 16 residues. The germline CDR1 and CDR2 sequences are MNHEY and SMNVEV (reference sequence). The V end lost 7 bases, the J end lost 4 bases, and 21 bases lay between the germline ends.